This T cell receptor (beta chain) was captured by sequencing in a study of blood T cell repertoires in COVID-19. This table comes from immunoSEQ multiplex PCR, and its TCRdb copy is limited to in-frame clones, with some not included. The sample carries around 300,000 clones, roughly 86% recorded once. CDR1 is SNHLY and CDR2 is FYNNEI in the germline V gene. J lost 4 bases, V lost 9 bases, and 13 bases had no gene match. The CDR3 is 17 amino acids. The genes are TRBV2 and TRBJ2-3; TRBD2 matches at 13 bases. The sequence came from a woman in her twenties or thirties who had recovered from COVID-19. The specimen sequenced was PBMCs or T cells enriched from blood (not recorded which). The chain's CDR3 is CARRTSGSLEGADTQYF. CDR3 coding DNA: TGTGCCAGAAGGACTAGCGGGAGCCTAGAAGGCGCAGATACGCAGTATTTT.